The clone carrying this T cell receptor beta chain was observed at least ten times. Its antigen remains unidentified. Disease in donors with ophthalmopathy had moderate-to-severe activity, CAS ≥3, NOSPECS ≥4 and under 3 months' duration. Patients were left out if they had other autoimmune diseases, uncontrolled infections, pregnancy or lactation. This entry comes from a study of Graves' ophthalmopathy and Graves' hyperthyroidism. Study results and caveats: Blood repertoires reportedly contained most expanded thyroid clonotypes above 0.001 frequency. Progression of ophthalmopathy was predicted by the model with about 68% sensitivity and roughly 73% specificity.

The CDR3 consists of 14 residues. J gave up 4 bases and V 6 bases, and 8 bases lay outside the gene matches. Germline V CDR1 and CDR2: MNHEY, SVGAGI. Amplified TCR beta CDR3 regions were obtained using RNA transcripts as template. Amplification began with first-round RT-PCR using HTBI primers, then second-round multiplex PCR was performed. TCRdb recomputed calls from the multiplex PCR reads with MiXCR, one row per CDR3 protein. The sample lists fewer than 400,000 distinct CDR3 sequences; roughly 18% were seen once. This clonotype originated in a woman younger than 35 with Graves' ophthalmopathy. The rearrangement uses TRBV6-5 and TRBJ1-1; 7 nucleotides line up with TRBD1. Sequencing was carried out using peripheral blood. Written as DNA, the CDR3 is TGTGCCAGCAGGCAAACAGGGGTAGCCACTGAAGCTTTCTTT. It is translated as CASRQTGVATEAFF.